This note documents a single TCR beta chain sequence. Its matching antigen is unknown. The data belong to a study of T cells in Graves' hyperthyroidism and ophthalmopathy. Study-level information: At initial diagnosis, before any treatment had begun, peripheral blood was obtained.

CDR1 and CDR2 from the germline V gene are SGHDT and YYEEEE. The J segment lost 7 bases and the V segment lost 3 bases, leaving 3 bases of the junction unmatched. CDR3 length: 14 amino acids. The study, taken as a whole, reports: Patients with ophthalmopathy were separated from those with stable hyperthyroidism by a 13 V-J model.

Amplified regions were TCR beta CDR3 sequences from RNA transcripts. During a first-round RT-PCR of the TCR CDR3, the HTBI primer set was used. TCRdb independently ran MiXCR on the multiplex PCR reads; one entry per CDR3 protein. The table records around 350,000 distinct CDR3 sequences, 25% of them present only once. It was considered stable Graves' hyperthyroidism when ophthalmopathy did not progress within 18 months. It was uncontrolled infection, other autoimmune disease, pregnancy or lactation that excluded patients. Source material: blood. The rearrangement joins TRBV5-6 to TRBJ2-1, with TRBD2 matching 11 bases. The TCR originated in a man aged 50 to 59 with Graves' hyperthyroidism. The CDR3: CASSWGTSGNEQFF. The CDR3 coding sequence is TGTGCCAGCAGCTGGGGGACTAGCGGTAATGAGCAGTTCTTC.